Shown below are 31 T cell receptor beta chains from a single sample sequenced in a study of identifying expanded T cells in peripheral blood. Sequenced by immunoSEQ multiplex PCR; TCRdb stores in-frame clones only, minus some. The table has approximately 120,000 clones, 88% seen once. The source material was blood. These receptors came from a person between 18 and 69 years old in good health.

This clone was observed a single time. The rearrangement joins TRBV4-2 to TRBJ2-7, with D tentatively TRBD1 (6 bases). V was clipped by 1 base and J by 1 base, with 11 bases between them. Germline lookup yields CDR1 LGHNA and CDR2 YNFKEQ. This CDR3 has 15 residues. Written as DNA, the CDR3 is TGTGCCAGCAGCCAAGCGGGGACAAATTCCTACGAGCAGTACTTC. It yields the protein CASSQAGTNSYEQYF.

The V call is TRBV5-1, the J call TRBJ1-3, with TRBD1 identical over 8 bases. The CDR3 contains 16 residues. V lost 1 base and J lost 0; bases outside the gene matches: 3. In germline, CDR1 is SGHRS, CDR2 YFSETQ. CDR3 DNA: TGCGCCAGCAGCTTGCGGACAGGGATCTCTGGAAACACCATATATTTT. Its protein product is CASSLRTGISGNTIYF.

This sequence joins TRBV19 and TRBJ1-5; D is undetermined. This CDR3 is built from 15 residues. The V and J ends lost 1 base and 0 bases respectively, with 7 bases between them. Germline-derived CDR1 and CDR2 are LNHDA and SQIVND (reference sequence). CDR3 loop: CASSIGAVSNQPQHF. CDR3 nucleotides: TGTGCCAGTAGTATAGGAGCCGTTAGCAATCAGCCCCAGCATTTT.

This chain connects TRBV5-1 to TRBJ1-3; 10 nucleotides agree with TRBD1. This CDR3 has 15 residues. Germline V CDR1 and CDR2: SGHRS, YFSETQ. J lost 4 bases, V lost 5 bases, and 6 bases had no gene match. The CDR3 nucleotides are TGCGCCAGCAGTTCAGGACAGGGGGGAGGAAACACCATATATTTT. Its translation is CASSSGQGGGNTIYF.

V gene TRBV19 combines with J gene TRBJ2-6, with TRBD1 matching 12 bases. With V trimmed by 5 bases and J by 3 bases, 8 bases remained unmatched. The CDR3 is 18 residues long. Looked up from germline, CDR1 is LNHDA and CDR2 is SQIVND (reference sequence). For the CDR3, the DNA is TGTGCCAGTAGTCTACCGGGACAGGGGGCTAGTGGGGCCAACGTCCTGACTTTC. It yields the protein CASSLPGQGASGANVLTF.

V is TRBV9 and J is TRBJ2-2; D uncertain. CDR1 is SGDLS, CDR2 YYNGEE, per germline. V shed 4 bases and J shed 9 bases, with 19 bases lying between them. CDR3 length: 15 amino acids. CDR3 nucleotide sequence: TGTGCCAGCAGCCCCCTGGTAGCCAAGGGCCGGGAGCTGTTTTTT. It specifies CASSPLVAKGRELFF. The whole variable domain, remainder taken from reference TRBV9 and TRBJ2-2, is DSGVTQTPKHLITATGQRVTLRCSPRSGDLSVYWYQQSLDQGLQFLIQYYNGEERAKGNILERFSAQQFPDLHSELNLSSLELGDSALYFCASSPLVAKGRELFFGEGSRLTVL.

The J gene is TRBJ1-3, the V gene TRBV28, with D unclear. This CDR3 has 13 residues. The germline CDR1 and CDR2 sequences are MDHEN and SYDVKM. The ends were cut back, 5 bases at V and 1 base at J, with 6 bases in the middle. CDR3 sequence: CASSHGSGNTIYF. The CDR3 DNA sequence: TGTGCCAGCAGTCACGGATCTGGAAACACCATATATTTT.

V gene TRBV2 combines with J gene TRBJ1-2, with a tentative D call TRBD1 (5 bases). V was pared by 6 bases and J by 3 bases, with 11 bases between. The CDR3 contains 13 residues. Germline-derived CDR1 and CDR2 are SNHLY and FYNNEI. CDR3 in amino acids: CASSAQGHYGYTF. CDR3 in DNA: TGTGCCAGCAGCGCGCAGGGCCACTATGGCTACACCTTC.

This chain uses TRBV2 with TRBJ1-5; no reliable D call. Germline-derived CDR1 and CDR2 are SNHLY and FYNNEI. There are 15 residues in the CDR3. V was shortened by 6 bases and J by 6 bases, with 18 bases between the two germline ends. CDR3 residues: CASRGQTDLFQPQHF. CDR3 bases: TGTGCCAGCAGAGGCCAGACTGATTTGTTTCAGCCCCAGCATTTT. Full variable domain (missing parts from reference TRBV2 and TRBJ1-5): EPEVTQTPSHQVTQMGQEVILRCVPISNHLYFYWYRQILGQKVEFLVSFYNNEISEKSEIFDDQFSVERPDGSNFTLKIRSTKLEDSAMYFCASRGQTDLFQPQHFGDGTRLSIL.

This clone has just one count. The V and J genes are TRBV7-3 and TRBJ2-5; D perhaps matches TRBD2 (6 bases). Germline V gene lookup returns CDR1 SGHTA and CDR2 FQGTGA. V was clipped by 5 bases and J by 2 bases, with 15 bases between them. CDR3 length: 15 residues. The DNA for the CDR3 is TGTGCCAGCAGCCGCGGGGCAGCGATGCAAGAGACCCAGTACTTC. This codes for CASSRGAAMQETQYF.

The J gene is TRBJ2-6, the V gene TRBV5-4; no firm D call. The CDR3 extends over 16 amino acids. V gave up 4 bases and J gave up 0 bases, with 11 bases separating them. CDR1 and CDR2 (germline): SGHNT, YYREEE (reference sequence). CDR3 protein: CASSVPPGSGANVLTF. The CDR3 DNA follows: TGTGCCAGCAGCGTGCCCCCCGGCTCTGGGGCCAACGTCCTGACTTTC.

The V gene is TRBV28, the J gene TRBJ2-7; D unclear. The ends were cut back, 2 bases at V and 0 bases at J, with 17 bases in the middle. This CDR3 contains 17 residues. Germline V gene sequence: CDR1 MDHEN, CDR2 SYDVKM. The CDR3 nucleotides are TGTGCCAGCAGTTTACGGGCGGCGGCCAGGTCCTCCTACGAGCAGTACTTC. This translates into CASSLRAAARSSYEQYF.

A single count supports this clone. The CDR3 DNA is TGCAGCGTTCCTGACAGGAGATCAAATGAGCAGTTCTTC. This translates into CSVPDRRSNEQFF. The rearrangement links TRBV29-1 to TRBJ2-1, with D tentatively TRBD1 (6 bases). CDR1 and CDR2 from the germline V gene are SQVTM and ANQGSEA. This CDR3 region has 13 residues. Trimming pared 5 bases from V and 7 bases from J, leaving 15 bases between.

The chain uses TRBV28 and TRBJ2-5; no reliable D call. Germline lookup yields CDR1 MDHEN and CDR2 SYDVKM. Trimming stripped 3 bases from V and 3 bases from J, with 5 bases between. This CDR3 is built from 12 residues. CDR3 sequence reads: CASSLGKETQYF. CDR3 nucleotide sequence: TGTGCCAGCAGTTTGGGAAAAGAGACCCAGTACTTC.

The CDR3 nucleotides read TGTGCCAGCAAGGGGGTTAGCGACTCCTACAATGAGCAGTTCTTC. Its translation: CASKGVSDSYNEQFF. This chain uses TRBV2 with TRBJ2-1; tentatively, D is TRBD1 (6 bases). Per germline, CDR1 SNHLY and CDR2 FYNNEI. The V and J ends lost 7 bases and 0 bases respectively, with 13 bases between them. CDR3 length: 15 amino acids.

The CDR3 protein is CASLSTGKNTEAFF. CDR3 bases: TGTGCCAGCTTATCGACAGGGAAGAACACTGAAGCTTTCTTT. The gene calls are TRBV6-1 and TRBJ1-1, with 7 nucleotides matching TRBD1. CDR1 is MNHNS and CDR2 is SASEGT in the germline V gene. CDR3 size: 14 residues. Trimming took 8 bases from V and 1 from J; bases not matched to a gene: 7.

The chain carries TRBV19 and TRBJ2-7, with 11 bases lining up with TRBD2. Trimming at V came to 5 bases and at J to 0 bases, leaving 6 bases not matched to a gene. This CDR3 has 16 residues. The germline CDR1 and CDR2 sequences are LNHDA and SQIVND (reference sequence). The DNA of the CDR3 is TGTGCCAGTAGTCCAAGACTAGCGGGGACCTCCTACGAGCAGTACTTC. It translates to CASSPRLAGTSYEQYF.

The gene calls are TRBV5-1 and TRBJ1-2; TRBD1 agrees at 7 bases. Germline CDR1 and CDR2: SGHRS and YFSETQ. J was trimmed by 3 bases and V by 4 bases; bases with no gene match: 3. The CDR3 spans 13 residues. The CDR3 nucleotides are TGCGCCAGCAGCCTACAGGGGTACTATGGCTACACCTTC. Protein product: CASSLQGYYGYTF.

The chain has TRBV6-5 and TRBJ1-2; D not certain. Trimming took 0 bases from V and 3 from J, leaving 11 bases between them. The CDR3 is 15 amino acids. Germline V gives CDR1 MNHEY, CDR2 SVGAGI. DNA of the CDR3: TGTGCCAGCAGTTACTCGAGGCAGGCGGACTATGGCTACACCTTC. Translating gives CASSYSRQADYGYTF.

The gene calls are TRBV19 and TRBJ1-5; D not resolved. The CDR3 covers 14 residues. The ends were cut back, 4 bases at V and 0 bases at J, with 7 bases in the middle. From germline, CDR1 is LNHDA and CDR2 SQIVND (reference sequence). In nucleotides, the CDR3 is TGTGCCAGTAGTAAAGGGTCTAGCAATCAGCCCCAGCATTTT. The encoded protein is CASSKGSSNQPQHF.

This chain links TRBV7-2 with TRBJ1-1; 9 nucleotides agree with TRBD1. Germline V gives CDR1 SGHTA, CDR2 FQGNSA. V was clipped by 4 bases and J by 4 bases; unmatched bases: 10. This CDR3 is 16 amino acids long. The CDR3 DNA sequence: TGTGCCAGCAGCTCGTTGGGACAGGGCTTTTCCACTGAAGCTTTCTTT. Encoded protein: CASSSLGQGFSTEAFF.

The V call is TRBV28, the J call TRBJ2-2, with a weak D call TRBD1 (6 bases). The germline CDR1 and CDR2 sequences are MDHEN and SYDVKM. The CDR3 is 13 amino acids. Trimming pared 4 bases from V and 4 bases from J, leaving 7 bases between. CDR3 nucleotides: TGTGCCAGCAGTTCCAGGGGCACCGGGGAGCTGTTTTTT. This sequence encodes CASSSRGTGELFF.

The rearrangement links TRBV5-1 to TRBJ2-7, with 9 bases fitting TRBD1. The germline V gene encodes CDR1 SGHRS and CDR2 YFSETQ. The CDR3 sequence is 16 residues long. V lost 1 base, J lost 6 bases, and 11 bases stayed unmatched. The CDR3 reads CASSLFRDRDYPEQYF. CDR3 coding DNA: TGCGCCAGCAGCTTGTTTCGGGACAGGGACTACCCCGAGCAGTACTTC.

This chain links TRBV7-9 with TRBJ2-2; no definite D call. Germline CDR1 SEHNR, CDR2 FQNEAQ (reference sequence). There are 15 residues in the CDR3. V lost 2 bases and J lost 5, with 12 bases in between. The CDR3 DNA sequence: TGTGCCAGCAGCTTACGACCCCACGAGACCGGGGAGCTGTTTTTT. This sequence encodes CASSLRPHETGELFF.

This chain joins TRBV28 and TRBJ2-3, with 12 bases that match TRBD2. V trimming: 8 bases; J trimming: 5 bases; junction bases outside the gene matches: 8. The germline V gene encodes CDR1 MDHEN and CDR2 SYDVKM. CDR3 length equals 15 residues. CDR3 nucleotides: TGTGCCAGCCGGCCTCCGGGACTAGCGGGAGATACGCAGTATTTT. Translated: CASRPPGLAGDTQYF.

The chain recombines TRBV18 with TRBJ1-1, with D possibly being TRBD1 (5 bases). The CDR3 is made up of 14 amino acids. The V gene's germline CDR1 is KGHSH and CDR2 LQKENI. Trimming removed 2 bases at V and 2 bases at J, with 9 bases between. The CDR3 nucleotides read TGTGCCAGCTCACCAAGGACACGTAACACTGAAGCTTTCTTT. Amino acid sequence: CASSPRTRNTEAFF.

This clone appeared once. The gene calls are TRBV28 and TRBJ2-7, with 8 bases that match TRBD1. Trimming took 7 bases from V and 3 from J; bases not matched to a gene: 8. CDR1 and CDR2 (germline): MDHEN, SYDVKM. The CDR3 consists of 14 residues. The CDR3 sequence: CASTLEDRVYEQYF. As DNA, the CDR3 is TGTGCCAGCACCCTCGAGGACAGGGTCTACGAGCAGTACTTC.

CDR3 bases: TGTGCCACCAGCAGGGTGGTGAGAGGAGAGCAGTACTTC. This codes for CATSRVVRGEQYF. J is TRBJ2-7 and V is TRBV15; D unclear. Germline V gene data show CDR1 as LNHNV and CDR2 as YYDKDF (reference sequence). This CDR3 has 13 residues. V was trimmed by 3 bases and J by 7 bases, leaving 13 bases between them. Based on the CDR3 plus reference TRBV15 and TRBJ2-7, the full variable domain is DAMVIQNPRYQVTQFGKPVTLSCSQTLNHNVMYWYQQKSSQAPKLLFHYYDKDFNNEADTPDNFQSRRPNTSFCFLDIRSPGLGDTAMYLCATSRVVRGEQYFGPGTRLTVT.

This clone was counted once. The genes are TRBV19 and TRBJ2-3, with D possibly being TRBD1 (6 bases). Germline CDR1 and CDR2: LNHDA and SQIVND (reference sequence). The CDR3 sequence is 13 residues long. The V end lost 6 bases, the J end lost 7 bases, and 14 bases lay between the germline ends. The CDR3 bases are TGTGCCAGTAGCCCCCCAGGGGCAAATACGCAGTATTTT. This translates into CASSPPGANTQYF.

The J gene is TRBJ1-4, the V gene TRBV5-4; D gene unclear. The CDR3 totals 13 residues. Germline lookup yields CDR1 SGHNT and CDR2 YYREEE (reference sequence). Between the trimmed V and J ends, which lost 9 bases and 0 bases, there was a span of 9 bases. The CDR3 sequence: CATADATNEKLFF. The CDR3 nucleotides read TGTGCCACCGCGGATGCAACTAATGAAAAACTGTTTTTT.

The rearrangement joins TRBV19 to TRBJ1-1, with D uncertain. The V gene's germline CDR1 is LNHDA and CDR2 SQIVND (reference sequence). The ends were cut back, 3 bases at V and 4 bases at J, with 9 bases in the middle. The CDR3 loop spans 13 amino acids. CDR3 DNA sequence: TGTGCCAGTAGTATCCGCGGTAGCACTGAAGCTTTCTTT. This encodes CASSIRGSTEAFF. The full variable domain, with the rest looked up from reference TRBV19 and TRBJ1-1, is DGGITQSPKYLFRKEGQNVTLSCEQNLNHDAMYWYRQDPGQGLRLIYYSQIVNDFQKGDIAEGYSVSREKKESFPLTVTSAQKNPTAFYLCASSIRGSTEAFFGQGTRLTVV.